This T cell receptor beta chain was retrieved from a study of blood T cell repertoires in COVID-19. Background on the study: Both acute and convalescent COVID-19 samples were obtained from the United States, Italy and Spain. From T cells, B-cell-depleted T cells, or PBMCs came the material, which was cDNA or gDNA.

Original methodology: Estimated nucleated cell counts came from reference gene primer amplification. Data came from immunoSEQ multiplex PCR; TCRdb stores just in-frame clones and leaves some out. Clone size and V and J calls were adopted from that table, with D and trimming inferred from the DNA. The top ten clones hold around 3.3% of a sample with some 150,000 clones, 80% to 90% of them seen once. CDR1 and CDR2 (germline): PRHDT, FYEKMQ (reference sequence). The CDR3 is made up of 13 amino acids. V lost 0 bases, J lost 3 bases, and 6 bases lay in between. Input material: peripheral blood. The gene calls are TRBV13 and TRBJ2-7; tentative D call: TRBD1 (6 bases). This sequence originates from a woman aged 60-75 years with active COVID-19. CDR3 in DNA: TGTGCCAGCAGCTTAGGGGACAGCTACGAGCAGTACTTC. This codes for CASSLGDSYEQYF.